The T cell receptor beta chain under discussion was sequenced for a study of CD8 T cells in Susac syndrome. RNA totalling about 0.5 to 1 ug underwent reverse transcription with random hexamers. TCRdb re-derived calls from the immunoSEQ multiplex PCR reads in MiXCR, one entry per CDR3 protein. The sample holds 250,000 to 300,000 distinct CDR3 sequences, about 88% seen once. Germline V gene lookup returns CDR1 GTSNPN and CDR2 SVGIG (reference sequence). This CDR3 has 13 residues. Trimming cost V 8 bases and J 3 bases, with 16 bases left between them. This TCR was sampled from a human donor with multiple sclerosis. Sequenced material: CD8+ T cells from PBMCs. The chain joins TRBV30 to TRBJ1-2; TRBD1 might be the D (6 bases). CDR3 residues: CAGRDMGHYGYTF. The CDR3, as DNA: TGTGCCGGAAGGGACATGGGGCACTATGGCTACACCTTC.